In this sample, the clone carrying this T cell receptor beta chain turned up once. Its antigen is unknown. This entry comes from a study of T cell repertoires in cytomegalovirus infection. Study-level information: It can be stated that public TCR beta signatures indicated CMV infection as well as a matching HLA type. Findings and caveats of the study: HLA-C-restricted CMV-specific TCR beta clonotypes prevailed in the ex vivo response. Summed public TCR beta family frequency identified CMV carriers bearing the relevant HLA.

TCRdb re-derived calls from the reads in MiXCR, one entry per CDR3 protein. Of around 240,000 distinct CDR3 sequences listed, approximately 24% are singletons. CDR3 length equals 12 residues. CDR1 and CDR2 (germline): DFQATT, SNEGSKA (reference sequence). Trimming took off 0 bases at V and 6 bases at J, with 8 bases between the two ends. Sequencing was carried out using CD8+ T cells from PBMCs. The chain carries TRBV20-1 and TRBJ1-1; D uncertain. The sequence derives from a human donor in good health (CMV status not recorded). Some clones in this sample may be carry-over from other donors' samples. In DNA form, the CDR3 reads TGCAGTGCTAGAGATTCCGGGGCTGAAGCTTTCTTT. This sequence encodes CSARDSGAEAFF.